A single sample gave rise to the 31 T cell receptor beta chains below, sequenced in a study of post-analysis software for immune sequencing data (dated by TCRdb to 2013 to 2016). Here is what the overall study found, with its caveats: Several TRBV segments, including TRBV5-6, TRBV5-1 and TRBV20-1, were significantly more frequent in patients than controls.

Receptors were amplified or captured by PCR. Sequencing instrument: Illumina HiSeq 2500. To reduce PCR and sequencing biases, unique molecular identifiers were incorporated into the TCR beta cDNA libraries. TCRdb trimmed the raw reads at Q25, called clones with MiXCR and kept productive beta chains. Here each entry gathers all rows of one CDR3 protein and keeps the most common genes and DNA. The sample table shows 800,000 to 950,000 distinct CDR3 sequences, and about 57% are seen once. The ten largest clones capture approximately 4.5% of the sample. These receptors have no known antigen. The sample consisted of blood. All receptors come from a girl between 5 and 17 years old with multiple sclerosis.

The chain links TRBV6-5 to TRBJ1-2; D not resolved. Trimming took 6 bases from V and 8 from J, leaving 16 bases between them. The CDR3 length is 13 residues. CDR1 MNHEY and CDR2 SVGAGI come from the germline V gene. This CDR3 reads CASRPGRTKGYTF. For the CDR3, the DNA is TGTGCCAGCAGACCGGGCAGGACGAAGGGCTACACCTTC.

The gene calls are TRBV20-1 and TRBJ2-1; 7 nucleotides line up with TRBD2. The length of the CDR3 is 13 residues. With V trimmed by 6 bases and J by 8 bases, 10 bases remained unmatched. Germline values: CDR1 DFQATT, CDR2 SNEGSKA (reference sequence). CDR3 amino acids: CSAYSGRTHEQFF. CDR3 sequence (DNA): TGCAGTGCCTACTCCGGGAGGACTCATGAGCAGTTCTTC.

The chain combines TRBV29-1 with TRBJ1-2; D remains ambiguous. Trimming left V 2 bases short and J 4 bases short, with 8 bases between. CDR1 and CDR2 from the germline V gene are SQVTM and ANQGSEA. The CDR3 has 12 residues. In DNA, the CDR3 is TGCAGCGTTGAACGTATAGTCTATGGCTACACCTTC. Protein: CSVERIVYGYTF.

As regards this clonotype: Relative to the germline gene, one junction end is altered; a read error may explain this. The chain employs TRBV4-2 and TRBJ1-2; D gene ambiguous. Germline CDR1 and CDR2: LGHNA and YNFKEQ. CDR3 length equals 15 residues. Written as DNA, the CDR3 is TGTACCAGCAGCCAAGTAAGGGAGAGGAGCCGGGGCTACACCTTC. Encoded protein: CTSSQVRERSRGYTF.

This rearrangement joins TRBV7-9 to TRBJ2-3, with TRBD1 matching over 7 bases. The V and J ends lost 8 bases and 0 bases, in that order; junction bases with no gene match: 8. Germline CDR1 and CDR2: SEHNR and FQNEAQ (reference sequence). CDR3 length: 15 residues. In nucleotides, the CDR3 is TGTGCCAGCGGCAGCCTGGGACAGAGCACAGATACGCAGTATTTT. It yields the protein CASGSLGQSTDTQYF.

V gene TRBV12-3 or TRBV12-4 combines with J gene TRBJ1-2; TRBD1 aligns across 8 bases. This CDR3 comprises 15 residues. V was clipped by 6 bases and J by 0 bases; unmatched bases: 6. The CDR3 DNA reads TGTGCCAGCAGGACCGGACAGGGACCTAACTATGGCTACACCTTC. It encodes CASRTGQGPNYGYTF.

This clonotype was recorded a few times. The chain combines TRBV20-1 with TRBJ2-3; D ambiguous. Trimming cost V 6 bases and J 1 base, with 20 bases left between them. This CDR3 region has 16 residues. CDR1 DFQATT and CDR2 SNEGSKA come from the germline V gene (reference sequence). Here the CDR3 reads CSASRVKVEGTDTQYF. CDR3 in DNA: TGCAGTGCCTCACGAGTTAAGGTAGAGGGCACAGATACGCAGTATTTT.

This clonotype was counted only a few times. The chain uses TRBV20-1 and TRBJ2-7; D not resolved. The V gene lost 3 bases and the J gene lost 5 bases, with 8 bases spanning the gap. The length of the CDR3 is 11 residues. The germline V gene has CDR1 DFQATT and CDR2 SNEGSKA (reference sequence). This CDR3 reads CSASFLNEQYF. The CDR3 DNA sequence: TGCAGTGCTAGTTTTCTAAACGAGCAGTACTTC.

The CDR3 loop reads CASSRTTRTDTQYF. CDR3 sequence (DNA): TGTGCCAGCAGCCGAACCACCCGCACAGATACGCAGTATTTT. This chain links TRBV3-1 with TRBJ2-3; unclear D gene. CDR1 is LGHDT and CDR2 is YNNKEL in the germline V gene (reference sequence). Trimming removed 4 bases at V and 1 base at J, with 9 bases between. This CDR3 is 14 amino acids long.

The V call is TRBV29-1, the J call TRBJ2-7, with TRBD2 as a possible D gene (6 bases). The V gene lost 7 bases and the J gene lost 4 bases, with 17 bases spanning the gap. This CDR3 comprises 13 residues. Looked up from germline, CDR1 is SQVTM and CDR2 is ANQGSEA. The CDR3 protein is CSGAGAAGYEQYF. The CDR3 region has the DNA TGCAGCGGAGCGGGCGCCGCGGGTTACGAGCAGTACTTC.

This clonotype has a handful of counts. The chain couples TRBV7-3 to TRBJ2-3, with D uncertain. With 5 bases removed from V and 7 bases from J, the gap between germline ends came to 16 bases. The CDR3 is made up of 14 amino acids. Germline CDR1 is SGHTA and CDR2 is FQGTGA. The CDR3 region has the DNA TGTGCCAGCAGCAGCCAACACTCCCCTAATACGCAGTATTTT. Its translation is CASSSQHSPNTQYF.

This chain links TRBV9 with TRBJ2-7, with no clear D. V lost 4 bases to trimming and J lost 6 bases, with 17 bases between them. The CDR3 sequence is 14 residues long. CDR1 and CDR2 from the germline V gene are SGDLS and YYNGEE. CDR3 DNA: TGTGCCAGCAGCCCCGCGTCCTCCCCCCTCGAGCAGTACTTC. Protein sequence: CASSPASSPLEQYF.

In this sample, this clonotype turned up many times. J is TRBJ2-3 and V is TRBV6-4; 10 bases align to TRBD1. The CDR3 sequence is 15 residues long. Trimming removed 6 bases from V and 2 bases from J; junction bases left unmatched: 5. The V gene's germline CDR1 is MRHNA and CDR2 SNTAGT. CDR3 nucleotide sequence: TGTGCCAGCAGCCCCGGACAGGGGGACACAGATACGCAGTATTTT. Amino acid sequence: CASSPGQGDTDTQYF.

This rearrangement joins TRBV20-1 to TRBJ2-7; TRBD2 matches at 7 bases. The DNA end is more similar to TRBJ2-5, so the J call may be wrong. Germline CDR1 DFQATT, CDR2 SNEGSKA (reference sequence). The CDR3 is made up of 16 amino acids. The CDR3 loop is CSARDRGAGPFQTQYF. CDR3 coding DNA: TGCAGTGCTAGAGATCGGGGAGCGGGACCTTTTCAGACCCAGTACTTC.

The CDR3 DNA reads TGTGCCAGCAGCGATTCCGGGACCTACAGGAGGGGCCAGTACTTC. Translated, it gives CASSDSGTYRRGQYF. The rearrangement uses TRBV6-2 or TRBV6-3 and TRBJ2-5, with D possibly matching TRBD2 (6 bases). This CDR3 has 15 amino acids. Germline CDR1 reads MNHEY; CDR2 reads SVGEGT. Between the trimmed V and J ends, which lost 6 bases and 10 bases, there was a span of 24 bases.

This chain joins TRBV29-1 and TRBJ2-7, with D possibly being TRBD1 or TRBD2 (5 bases each). The CDR3 extends over 12 amino acids. Germline V gene data show CDR1 as SQVTM and CDR2 as ANQGSEA. V was pared by 3 bases and J by 3 bases, with 9 bases between. Here the CDR3 reads CSVDRGNYEQYF. The CDR3 coding sequence is TGCAGCGTTGATCGGGGCAACTACGAGCAGTACTTC.

This chain joins TRBV2 and TRBJ2-5, with 7 bases aligning to TRBD1. Trimming at V came to 6 bases and at J to 0 bases, leaving 10 bases not matched to a gene. The CDR3 is 16 residues long. Looked up from germline, CDR1 is SNHLY and CDR2 is FYNNEI. The CDR3 protein is CASRETGAANQETQYF. DNA of the CDR3: TGTGCCAGCAGGGAAACAGGGGCGGCGAACCAAGAGACCCAGTACTTC.

The chain joins TRBV9 to TRBJ2-1; 7 positions match TRBD2. Trimming at V came to 3 bases and at J to 8 bases, leaving 14 bases not matched to a gene. CDR1 and CDR2 (germline): SGDLS, YYNGEE. This CDR3 region has 16 residues. The CDR3 loop reads CASSARAGKDNDEQFF. Here the CDR3 DNA reads TGTGCCAGCAGCGCCCGAGCGGGAAAGGATAATGATGAGCAGTTCTTC.

This clonotype was seen more than once but under ten times. V usage is TRBV7-6 and J usage is TRBJ1-6; D not certain. Trimming cost V 1 base and J 6 bases, with 4 bases left between them. This CDR3 region has 13 residues. Germline CDR1 reads SGHVS; CDR2 reads FNYEAQ. The CDR3 region is CASSLEANSPLHF. CDR3 DNA sequence: TGTGCCAGCAGCTTAGAGGCTAATTCACCCCTCCACTTT.

This clonotype showed up just once. CDR3 bases: TGCAGCGTTAAAGTCGGGGACAAGAACACTGAAGCTTTCTTT. Its protein product is CSVKVGDKNTEAFF. The chain employs TRBV29-1 and TRBJ1-1; maybe TRBD1 (6 bases). The V end lost 5 bases, the J end lost 1 base, and 14 bases lay between the germline ends. Germline CDR1 and CDR2: SQVTM and ANQGSEA. The CDR3 loop spans 14 amino acids.

The chain combines TRBV2 with TRBJ1-5; tentative D call: TRBD1 (5 bases). Germline V gene lookup returns CDR1 SNHLY and CDR2 FYNNEI. The CDR3 is made up of 17 amino acids. The V gene lost 4 bases and the J gene lost 0 bases, with 16 bases spanning the gap. CDR3 in DNA: TGTGCCAGCAGTGTTGCCGGACAACCATATAGCAATCAGCCCCAGCATTTT. It translates to CASSVAGQPYSNQPQHF.

This clonotype was seen only a few times. V and J are TRBV5-1 and TRBJ2-5; D tentatively fits TRBD1 or TRBD2 (6 bases each). V dropped 4 bases and J dropped 5 bases, with 18 bases sitting between them. The CDR3 is made up of 15 amino acids. Germline lookup yields CDR1 SGHRS and CDR2 YFSETQ. CDR3 in DNA: TGCGCCAGCAGCCCAACGGCAACAGGGAGGGAGACCCAGTACTTC. Amino acid sequence: CASSPTATGRETQYF. Drawing the rest from reference TRBV5-1 and TRBJ2-5, the complete variable domain is KAGVTQTPRYLIKTRGQQVTLSCSPISGHRSVSWYQQTPGQGLQFLFEYFSETQRNKGNFPGRFSGRQFSNSRSEMNVSTLELGDSALYLCASSPTATGRETQYFGPGTRLLVL.

The V gene is TRBV7-8, the J gene TRBJ2-7; maybe TRBD2 (6 bases). The germline gives CDR1 SGHVS, CDR2 FQNEAQ. The CDR3 is made up of 16 amino acids. V lost 5 bases and J 0 bases, leaving 17 bases between the germline ends. CDR3 nucleotides: TGTGCCAGCAGCCCAAACTTGGCGGGGAGCTCCTACGAGCAGTACTTC. Amino acids: CASSPNLAGSSYEQYF. The variable domain in full, with the rest retrieved from reference TRBV7-8 and TRBJ2-7, is GAGVSQSPRYKVAKRGQDVALRCDPISGHVSLFWYQQALGQGPEFLTYFQNEAQLDKSGLPSDRFFAERPEGSVSTLKIQRTQQEDSAVYLCASSPNLAGSSYEQYFGPGTRLTVT.

This clonotype was recorded a few times. The chain recombines TRBV29-1 with TRBJ2-5, with 11 nucleotides matching TRBD2. Germline V CDR1 and CDR2: SQVTM, ANQGSEA. The CDR3 has 16 residues. J gave up 4 bases and V 0 bases, and 7 bases lay outside the gene matches. The CDR3 DNA is TGCAGCGTTGAAGAAGGGTATCTAGCGGGAGGAGAGACCCAGTACTTC. Its protein product is CSVEEGYLAGGETQYF.

The chain carries TRBV25-1 and TRBJ2-6; 8 nucleotides match TRBD2. The CDR3 length is 17 residues. Germline V gene sequence: CDR1 MGHDK, CDR2 SYGVNS. Trimming cost V 4 bases and J 0 bases; bases outside gene matches: 5. CDR3 bases: TGTGCCAGCAGTGTAAGCGGGAGTTCCTCTGGGGCCAACGTCCTGACTTTC. This sequence encodes CASSVSGSSSGANVLTF. Variable domain in full (rest from reference TRBV25-1 and TRBJ2-6): EADIYQTPRYLVIGTGKKITLECSQTMGHDKMYWYQQDPGMELHLIHYSYGVNSTEKGDLSSESTVSRIRTEHFPLTLESARPSHTSQYLCASSVSGSSSGANVLTFGAGSRLTVL.

The chain is built from TRBV5-1 and TRBJ2-7; D might be TRBD2 (6 bases). V dropped 4 bases and J dropped 2 bases, with 19 bases sitting between them. Germline loops: CDR1 SGHRS, CDR2 YFSETQ. This CDR3 contains 16 residues. The CDR3: CASSERSLAETYEQYF. CDR3 DNA sequence: TGCGCCAGCAGCGAAAGATCACTAGCAGAAACCTACGAGCAGTACTTC.

This chain links TRBV4-1 with TRBJ2-1; TRBD2 aligns across 9 bases. CDR1 is MGHRA and CDR2 is YSYEKL in the germline V gene. The CDR3 runs to 18 residues. V was clipped by 0 bases and J by 6 bases; unmatched bases: 12. DNA of the CDR3: TGCGCCAGCAGCCAAGATCTAGTAGGCGGGGGGGGAATCAATGAGCAGTTCTTC. Translation gives CASSQDLVGGGGINEQFF.

The chain carries TRBV2 and TRBJ1-2; the D gene is possibly TRBD1 (5 bases). The CDR3 covers 15 residues. CDR1 and CDR2 (germline): SNHLY, FYNNEI. Trimming shortened V by 5 bases and J by 6 bases, and 19 bases separated the two germline ends. The CDR3 sequence: CASSREGVQGHGYTF. CDR3 DNA: TGTGCCAGCAGTCGGGAGGGTGTCCAGGGCCATGGCTACACCTTC.

The gene calls are TRBV6-6 and TRBJ2-4; D may be TRBD2 (6 bases). There are 11 residues in the CDR3. Trimming removed 6 bases from V and 9 bases from J, with 9 bases in between. Per germline, CDR1 MNHNY and CDR2 SVGAGI (reference sequence). CDR3 sequence (DNA): TGTGCCAGCAGGGAGGGAGGCATTCAGTACTTC. This translates into CASREGGIQYF.

The rearrangement joins TRBV5-1 to TRBJ2-1; TRBD2 agrees at 11 bases. V lost 0 bases, J lost 5 bases, and 10 bases stayed unmatched. Germline V gene sequence: CDR1 SGHRS, CDR2 YFSETQ. CDR3 length: 18 amino acids. In DNA, the CDR3 is TGCGCCAGCAGCTTGGAACTAGCGGGAGCCCGTGGCCACAATGAGCAGTTCTTC. Translated, it gives CASSLELAGARGHNEQFF.

The chain employs TRBV20-1 and TRBJ2-6; unclear D gene. Germline CDR1 and CDR2: DFQATT and SNEGSKA (reference sequence). CDR3 length: 17 amino acids. V was cut by 0 bases and J by 0 bases, with 12 bases left in between. CDR3 residues: CSARDLLSSSGANVLTF. Written as DNA, the CDR3 is TGCAGTGCTAGAGATCTTCTCAGCAGCTCTGGGGCCAACGTCCTGACTTTC.